The 16 T cell receptor beta chains below were found in one sample sequenced in a study of early T cells in non-severe SARS-CoV-2 infection. MiXCR, run by TCRdb on the 5' RACE reads, gives a single entry per CDR3 protein. The table includes tens of thousands of distinct CDR3 sequences, approximately 5.5% detected once. The sequencing sample was made of whole blood. The receptors derive from an adult who was a healthcare worker with PCR-confirmed SARS-CoV-2 infection or an uninfected control (not recorded which).

This clonotype was observed at least ten times. The chain combines TRBV11-2 with TRBJ2-5, with 13 bases aligning to TRBD2. Per germline, CDR1 SGHAT and CDR2 FQNNGV. This CDR3 comprises 15 residues. With 4 bases clipped from V and 3 bases from J, the junction kept 2 bases outside the gene matches. CDR3 in amino acids: CASSSGLAGKETQYF. The CDR3 coding sequence is TGTGCCAGCAGCTCGGGACTAGCGGGAAAAGAGACCCAGTACTTC.

The rearrangement uses TRBV11-2 and TRBJ1-2; 10 nucleotides match TRBD1. The ends lost 5 bases at V and 4 bases at J; junction bases unmatched: 4. This CDR3 is 14 amino acids long. Germline V gene data show CDR1 as SGHAT and CDR2 as FQNNGV. CDR3 sequence (DNA): TGTGCCAGCAGCCCGACAGGGGGCAGCTATGGCTACACCTTC. Amino acid sequence: CASSPTGGSYGYTF.

This clonotype was recorded many times. The chain joins TRBV14 to TRBJ2-7; 9 bases match TRBD1. Unmatched junction bases numbered 9, after V lost 5 bases and J lost 4 bases. Germline V CDR1 and CDR2: SGHDN, FVKESK. The CDR3 is 15 amino acids. The CDR3 sequence: CASSTYRGRRYEQYF. The CDR3 nucleotides read TGTGCCAGCAGCACCTACAGGGGGCGCCGGTACGAGCAGTACTTC.

At least ten counts were recorded for this clonotype. The CDR3 DNA reads as TGTGCCAGCAGTCGACAGTCTCTCAATCAGCCCCAGCATTTT. Protein sequence: CASSRQSLNQPQHF. The rearrangement links TRBV6-2 or TRBV6-3 to TRBJ1-5, with D possibly being TRBD1 (5 bases). The V gene lost 5 bases and the J gene lost 3 bases, with 11 bases spanning the gap. Germline CDR1 reads MNHEY; CDR2 reads SVGEGT. The CDR3 covers 14 residues.

V and J are TRBV28 and TRBJ2-7; TRBD2 matches at 10 bases. V dropped 10 bases and J dropped 5; count of bases not matched to a gene: 5. The CDR3 runs to 12 residues. Looked up from germline, CDR1 is MDHEN and CDR2 is SYDVKM. For the CDR3, the DNA is TGTGCCACCCGGGGACTAGCGAACGAGCAGTACTTC. Translation: CATRGLANEQYF.

This clonotype has ten or more counts. The rearrangement joins TRBV5-1 to TRBJ2-7, with 7 bases aligning to TRBD2. This CDR3 comprises 14 residues. The V gene's germline CDR1 is SGHRS and CDR2 YFSETQ. V was pared by 0 bases and J by 9 bases, with 9 bases of the junction left unmatched. In DNA form, the CDR3 reads TGCGCCAGCAGCTTGGACCTAGCGGTGGTCGGGCAGTACTTC. Translated: CASSLDLAVVGQYF.

J is TRBJ2-2 and V is TRBV9; 7 bases are a match to TRBD2. Germline lookup yields CDR1 SGDLS and CDR2 YYNGEE. CDR3 length: 16 residues. V lost 0 bases and J lost 5; bases outside the gene matches: 7. This CDR3 reads CASSVGTAGRTGELFF. CDR3 bases: TGTGCCAGCAGCGTAGGAACAGCGGGACGTACCGGGGAGCTGTTTTTT.

This clonotype was picked up many times. The DNA for the CDR3 is TGTGCCAGCAGCCAACACCGGGACAGCCTTAACACCGGGGAGCTGTTTTTT. Residues: CASSQHRDSLNTGELFF. The genes are TRBV14 and TRBJ2-2; 7 bases are shared with TRBD1. V trimming: 2 bases; J trimming: 2 bases; junction bases outside the gene matches: 8. The germline V gene encodes CDR1 SGHDN and CDR2 FVKESK. The CDR3 is 17 residues long.

This clonotype was detected ten times or more. The J gene is TRBJ2-5, the V gene TRBV11-2; a possible D gene is TRBD2 (6 bases). The V gene's germline CDR1 is SGHAT and CDR2 FQNNGV. The V and J ends lost 1 base and 5 bases respectively, with 23 bases between them. The CDR3 has 18 residues. Here the CDR3 DNA reads TGTGCCAGCAGCTTAGCGGGAGACTGGGGTTATTTATTTGAGACCCAGTACTTC. This encodes CASSLAGDWGYLFETQYF. The full variable domain, with the rest looked up from reference TRBV11-2 and TRBJ2-5, is EAGVAQSPRYKIIEKRQSVAFWCNPISGHATLYWYQQILGQGPKLLIQFQNNGVVDDSQLPKDRFSAERLKGVDSTLKIQPAKLEDSAVYLCASSLAGDWGYLFETQYFGPGTRLLVL.

This clonotype has at least ten counts. The rearrangement uses TRBV7-8 and TRBJ1-4, with D unresolved. CDR3 length: 14 residues. V lost 8 bases and J 1 base, leaving 11 bases between the germline ends. CDR1 is SGHVS and CDR2 is FQNEAQ in the germline V gene. The CDR3 reads CASGDTLTNEKLFF. CDR3 coding DNA: TGTGCCAGCGGCGACACGTTAACTAATGAAAAACTGTTTTTT. Based on the CDR3 plus reference TRBV7-8 and TRBJ1-4, the full variable domain is GAGVSQSPRYKVAKRGQDVALRCDPISGHVSLFWYQQALGQGPEFLTYFQNEAQLDKSGLPSDRFFAERPEGSVSTLKIQRTQQEDSAVYLCASGDTLTNEKLFFGSGTQLSVL.

The chain joins TRBV3-1 to TRBJ2-3; D may be TRBD2 (6 bases). The CDR3 loop spans 16 amino acids. In germline, CDR1 is LGHDT, CDR2 YNNKEL (reference sequence). Deletions cut 3 bases from V and 2 bases from J, with 15 bases between. The DNA for the CDR3 is TGTGCCAGCAGCCATTCGAGGGAGGTCGTCACAGATACGCAGTATTTT. Protein: CASSHSREVVTDTQYF.

Worth noting for this clonotype: A much larger clone sits a single nucleotide away, making a read error possible. V gene TRBV6-2 or TRBV6-3 combines with J gene TRBJ2-6; 7 bases are shared with TRBD2. The germline V gene encodes CDR1 MNHEY and CDR2 SVGEGT. This CDR3 region has 17 residues. V shed 2 bases and J 3 bases; nucleotides not matched to a gene: 7. CDR3 DNA: TGTGCCAGCAGTTACGCGGGAGATCATGTTGGGGCCAACGTCCTGACTTTC. Its protein product is CASSYAGDHVGANVLTF.

This clonotype has a count of ten or more. This chain connects TRBV6-2 or TRBV6-3 to TRBJ1-1; D not resolved. V was cut by 2 bases and J by 6 bases, with 10 bases left in between. Germline V CDR1 and CDR2: MNHEY, SVGEGT. The CDR3 extends over 13 amino acids. CDR3 in amino acids: CASSYPTLAEAFF. CDR3 sequence (DNA): TGTGCCAGCAGTTACCCTACGCTTGCTGAAGCTTTCTTT.

This clonotype was observed at least ten times. The chain combines TRBV11-3 with TRBJ2-3; 13 bases line up with TRBD2. The CDR3 runs 17 residues. The germline V gene encodes CDR1 SGHNT and CDR2 YENEEA. J gave up 2 bases and V 4 bases, and 6 bases lay outside the gene matches. CDR3 residues: CASSSGTSGTNTDTQYF. CDR3 bases: TGTGCCAGCAGCTCCGGGACTAGCGGGACTAACACAGATACGCAGTATTTT.

This clonotype showed up many times. The chain carries TRBV9 and TRBJ2-1; 9 nucleotides align to TRBD2. Germline V lookup: CDR1 SGDLS, CDR2 YYNGEE. The CDR3 length is 18 residues. With 0 bases clipped from V and 3 bases from J, the junction kept 10 bases outside the gene matches. The CDR3 spells CASSVGSSGSDFYNEQFF. CDR3 in DNA: TGTGCCAGCAGCGTAGGTAGTAGCGGGAGCGATTTCTACAATGAGCAGTTCTTC.

This clonotype was recorded at least ten times. V is TRBV20-1 and J is TRBJ2-1; 13 nucleotides agree with TRBD2. There are 17 residues in the CDR3. V gave up 4 bases and J gave up 4 bases; unmatched junction bases: 10. CDR1 and CDR2 (germline): DFQATT, SNEGSKA (reference sequence). The CDR3 DNA reads as TGCAGTGCTATGGGACTAGCGGGACGGACTCTTTACAATGAGCAGTTCTTC. The encoded protein is CSAMGLAGRTLYNEQFF.